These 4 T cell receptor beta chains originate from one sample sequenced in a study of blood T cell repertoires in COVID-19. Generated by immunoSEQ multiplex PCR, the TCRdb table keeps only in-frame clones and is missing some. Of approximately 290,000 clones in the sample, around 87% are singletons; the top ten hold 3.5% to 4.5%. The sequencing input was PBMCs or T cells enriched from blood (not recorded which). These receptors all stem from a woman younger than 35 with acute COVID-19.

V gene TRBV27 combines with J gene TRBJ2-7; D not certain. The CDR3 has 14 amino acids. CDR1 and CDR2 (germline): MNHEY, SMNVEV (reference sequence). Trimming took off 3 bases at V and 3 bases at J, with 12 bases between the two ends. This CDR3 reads CASSLKRYLYEQYF. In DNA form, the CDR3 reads TGTGCCAGCAGTTTGAAACGGTACCTCTACGAGCAGTACTTC.

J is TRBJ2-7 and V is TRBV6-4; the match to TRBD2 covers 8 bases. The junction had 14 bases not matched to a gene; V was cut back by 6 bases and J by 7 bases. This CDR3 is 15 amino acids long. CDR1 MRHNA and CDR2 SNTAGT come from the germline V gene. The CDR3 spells CASSPPGGEVREQYF. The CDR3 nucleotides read TGTGCCAGCAGCCCCCCGGGAGGGGAGGTGAGAGAGCAGTACTTC.

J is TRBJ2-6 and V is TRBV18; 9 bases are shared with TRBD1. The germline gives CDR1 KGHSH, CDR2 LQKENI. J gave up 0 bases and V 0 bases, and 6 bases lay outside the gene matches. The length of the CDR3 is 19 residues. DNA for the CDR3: TGTGCCAGCTCACCACCGGGGGGACAGGGAATCTCTGGGGCCAACGTCCTGACTTTC. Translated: CASSPPGGQGISGANVLTF.

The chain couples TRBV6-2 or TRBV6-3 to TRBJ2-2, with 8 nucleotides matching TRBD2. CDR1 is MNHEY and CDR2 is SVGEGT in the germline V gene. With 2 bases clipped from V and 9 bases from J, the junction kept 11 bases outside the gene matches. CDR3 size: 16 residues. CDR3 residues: CASSYEASGWVRELFF. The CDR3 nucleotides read TGTGCCAGCAGTTACGAGGCTAGCGGGTGGGTCAGGGAGCTGTTTTTT.